The rows below give T cell receptor beta chains drawn from one sample of a study of T-cell reconstitution after alpha-beta-depleted transplantation in children. TCRdb analysed the PCR reads with MiXCR anew, one entry per CDR3 protein. The sample includes about 420,000 distinct CDR3 sequences, 16% of them seen just once. This specimen was PBMCs, mostly from graft donor cells, taken 360 days after TCRalphabeta/CD19-depleted stem cell transplant. All receptors come from a boy under three years old who had a stem cell transplant for Wiskott-Aldrich syndrome, so the T cells may come from the graft donor. CDR3s include the opening cysteine and the closing phenylalanine or tryptophan. The D gene is left open where the match is weak. Size is omitted from some rows. Given values are once, few, many or a class for expanded clones.

v_call: TRBV20-1
j_call: TRBJ2-7
d_call: .
clone_size: .
cdr3_nt: TGCAGTGCTAGAGATCTGGCAGGGAGTCAAGAGGGAGAGCAGTACTTC
cdr3_aa: CSARDLAGSQEGEQYF

v_call: TRBV7-2
j_call: TRBJ2-7
d_call: TRBD1
clone_size: .
cdr3_nt: TGTGCCAGCAGCTTAACGGCCGTGGACAGGGGGGGCGAGCAGTACTTC
cdr3_aa: CASSLTAVDRGGEQYF

v_call: TRBV29-1
j_call: TRBJ2-1
d_call: TRBD2
clone_size: .
cdr3_nt: TGCAGCGTTGCCATACCGGGACTAGCGGGAGTACGCTCCTACAATGAGCAGTTCTTC
cdr3_aa: CSVAIPGLAGVRSYNEQFF

v_call: TRBV5-1
j_call: TRBJ2-5
d_call: TRBD2
clone_size: .
cdr3_nt: TGCGCCAGCAGCTTGGGATATAGCGGGAGGGCCGCGGAGACCCAGTACTTC
cdr3_aa: CASSLGYSGRAAETQYF

v_call: TRBV30
j_call: TRBJ2-1
d_call: .
clone_size: few
cdr3_nt: TGTGCCTGGGGGACATACAATGAGCAGTTCTTC
cdr3_aa: CAWGTYNEQFF

v_call: TRBV12-3/TRBV12-4
j_call: TRBJ2-4
d_call: .
clone_size: .
cdr3_nt: TGTGCCAGCAGGTCCAGGGTCTACAAAAACATTCAGTACTTC
cdr3_aa: CASRSRVYKNIQYF

v_call: TRBV6-2/TRBV6-3
j_call: TRBJ2-7
d_call: TRBD2
clone_size: .
cdr3_nt: TGTGCCAGCAGTTACAGGACTAGCGGGAGCCCTTTGACCTACGAGCAGTACTTC
cdr3_aa: CASSYRTSGSPLTYEQYF

v_call: TRBV6-5
j_call: TRBJ2-1
d_call: .
clone_size: .
cdr3_nt: TGTGCCAGCAGTTGGACCATTAGAGGGCAGTACAATGAGCAGTTCTTC
cdr3_aa: CASSWTIRGQYNEQFF

v_call: TRBV28
j_call: TRBJ1-1
d_call: .
clone_size: few
cdr3_nt: TGTGCCAGCAGTTCACCGGGGCGTCAGGGCACTGAAGCTTTCTTT
cdr3_aa: CASSSPGRQGTEAFF

v_call: TRBV5-1
j_call: TRBJ2-3
d_call: TRBD2
clone_size: few
cdr3_nt: TGCGCCAGCAGACACTTTAGCGGGGGGCTCACAGATACGCAGTATTTT
cdr3_aa: CASRHFSGGLTDTQYF

v_call: TRBV5-1
j_call: TRBJ2-3
d_call: .
clone_size: .
cdr3_nt: TGCGCCAGCAGCCCGCCTAGCAGCACAGATACGCAGTATTTT
cdr3_aa: CASSPPSSTDTQYF

v_call: TRBV20-1
j_call: TRBJ2-1
d_call: TRBD2
clone_size: .
cdr3_nt: TGCAGTGCCACGAGGCGGGAGGGATACAATGAGCAGTTCTTC
cdr3_aa: CSATRREGYNEQFF

v_call: TRBV2
j_call: TRBJ2-1
d_call: TRBD2
clone_size: few
cdr3_nt: TGTGCCAGCAGTGGGGAGGGCGGTGAGAATGAGCAGTTCTTC
cdr3_aa: CASSGEGGENEQFF

v_call: TRBV7-2
j_call: TRBJ2-3
d_call: .
clone_size: .
cdr3_nt: TGTGCCAGCAGCGCAGACTACACAGATACGCAGTATTTT
cdr3_aa: CASSADYTDTQYF

v_call: TRBV20-1
j_call: TRBJ2-3
d_call: TRBD1
clone_size: few
cdr3_nt: TGCAGTGCTAGGCGGACAGGGGTCACAGATACGCAGTATTTT
cdr3_aa: CSARRTGVTDTQYF

v_call: TRBV5-1
j_call: TRBJ2-1
d_call: TRBD2
clone_size: .
cdr3_nt: TGCGCCAGCAGCTTCCCGACTAGCGGGAGAGCCCTGAGCTCCTACAATGAGCAGTTCTTC
cdr3_aa: CASSFPTSGRALSSYNEQFF

v_call: TRBV28
j_call: TRBJ2-7
d_call: .
clone_size: many
cdr3_nt: TGTGCCACCACTTCGGGGGTCGATAACGAGCAGTACTTC
cdr3_aa: CATTSGVDNEQYF

v_call: TRBV20-1
j_call: TRBJ2-7
d_call: TRBD2
clone_size: .
cdr3_nt: TGCAGTGCTAGACGTAGGACTAGCGGGCCATCCTACGAGCAGTACTTC
cdr3_aa: CSARRRTSGPSYEQYF

v_call: TRBV12-3/TRBV12-4
j_call: TRBJ2-3
d_call: .
clone_size: .
cdr3_nt: TGTGCCAGCAGCCCCCGGATAGATACGCAGTATTTT
cdr3_aa: CASSPRIDTQYF

v_call: TRBV12-3/TRBV12-4
j_call: TRBJ2-1
d_call: .
clone_size: medium-sized
cdr3_nt: TGTGCCAGCAGCAAGATCTCCTACAATGAGCAGTTCTTC
cdr3_aa: CASSKISYNEQFF

v_call: TRBV20-1
j_call: TRBJ1-1
d_call: .
clone_size: .
cdr3_nt: TGCAGTGCTTATCGTCCGGGACGATGGGGTGAAGCTTTCTTT
cdr3_aa: CSAYRPGRWGEAFF

v_call: TRBV5-1
j_call: TRBJ2-2
d_call: .
clone_size: few
cdr3_nt: TGCGCCAGCAGCTTGCCTCGGAGAGGGCCCGGGGAGCTGTTTTTT
cdr3_aa: CASSLPRRGPGELFF

v_call: TRBV29-1
j_call: TRBJ1-5
d_call: .
clone_size: .
cdr3_nt: TGCAGCGCCCTAAGCGGGGGGAATCAGCCCCAGCATTTT
cdr3_aa: CSALSGGNQPQHF

v_call: TRBV15
j_call: TRBJ2-1
d_call: TRBD2
clone_size: .
cdr3_nt: TGTGCCACCAGCTGGCGTCGGGCGGGAGGCAAGGAGAATGAGCAGTTCTTC
cdr3_aa: CATSWRRAGGKENEQFF

v_call: TRBV4-3
j_call: TRBJ1-6
d_call: .
clone_size: .
cdr3_nt: TGCGCCAGCAGCCAAGTGAGGGGCTTTAATTCACCCCTCCACTTT
cdr3_aa: CASSQVRGFNSPLHF

v_call: TRBV5-5
j_call: TRBJ2-7
d_call: .
clone_size: .
cdr3_nt: TGTGCCAGCAGCTTGGGTAAACAGGGAGGAATCTACGAGCAGTACTTC
cdr3_aa: CASSLGKQGGIYEQYF